This T cell receptor (beta chain) emerged from a study of cytomegalovirus exposure and HLA in healthy donors. The donors were part of the validation cohort, which consisted of under 150 subjects and was separate from the first cohort of hundreds of subjects. V was shortened by 7 bases and J by 3 bases, with 16 bases between the two germline ends. CDR3 length equals 14 residues. Germline lookup yields CDR1 LNHDA and CDR2 SQIVND (reference sequence). Study results and limitations: Both high specificity and high sensitivity reportedly marked the classifier's diagnosis of cytomegalovirus status. Specific recognition of CMV antigens was confirmed in vitro for a few chains (all CMV-associated). Among TCR beta chains, those listed as cytomegalovirus-associated numbered over 150.

Points on this clone: Its target is not known.

Clones were read by immunoSEQ multiplex PCR, and TCRdb kept only the in-frame ones, dropping some. The data contain 150,000 to 200,000 clones, about 85% of them singletons. The chain links TRBV19 to TRBJ2-7; D is perhaps TRBD2 (7 bases). Sequenced sample: PBMCs. This clonotype was obtained from a man aged 25-45 years in good health and CMV-seropositive. CDR3 DNA: TGTGCCAGTAACCCATCGGGGGGCCTCTACGAGCAGTACTTC. It translates to CASNPSGGLYEQYF.